This T cell receptor beta chain stems from a study of T-cell reconstitution after alpha-beta-depleted transplantation in children listed by TCRdb under 2016. About the full investigation: The study quantitatively tracked T-cell immune reconstitution after TCRalphabeta/CD19-depleted allogeneic hematopoietic cell transplantation in children using TCR repertoire profiling.

About this clonotype: Its antigen is unknown. No qualities accompany the bases; no much larger clone lies one base away.

V is pared back by 3 bases and J by 5 bases, with 26 bases lying between the germline termini. Looking up the germline V gene yields CDR1 SGHRS and CDR2 YFSETQ. The CDR3 sequence holds 18 residues, the cysteine and phenylalanine included. Only the CDR3 region is kept as DNA, spanning 54 bases read in frame from base 1. The treatment or condition label of this sample denotes: allogeneic hematopoietic cell transplantation with graft depleted of TCRalphabeta T cells and CD19 B cells. The transplant recipients were children given TCRalphabeta/CD19-depleted allogeneic hematopoietic cell grafts. Beyond this particular receptor, the publication reports: Over subsequent months, a decline in hyperexpanded clone frequencies was noted, and after one year, T-cell counts and TCRbeta diversity were mostly ascribed to newly produced T cells. The high TCRbeta diversity at day 60 in some patients was ascribed to recipient T cells and intrathymic progenitors that had survived conditioning. The apparently early alphabetaT-cell count recovery about two months after transplant was reportedly dependent on only several hundred rapidly expanded clones derived from non-depleted graft cells.

Libraries were prepared through PCR. Sequencing used an Illumina HiSeq 2500. Molecular barcoding was employed in the preparation of TCR libraries, with unique molecular identifiers being used to normalize TCRbeta repertoire quantification. TCRdb trimmed public reads at Q25 via fastp, called clones via MiXCR and kept in-frame beta chains. One record per CDR3 amino acid sequence lists the most common genes and DNA. The sample profile shows fewer than 1 million distinct CDR3 sequences; roughly 15% of them were found once. Roughly 4.8% of the sample is taken by the ten largest. Sequenced material: PBMCs, mostly from graft donor cells, taken 360 days after TCRalphabeta/CD19-depleted stem cell transplant. The V and J genes are TRBV5-1 and TRBJ2-5; matching of 6 bases hints at TRBD1 as the D gene. The sequence was obtained from a male patient aged 10 to 17 who had a stem cell transplant for acute lymphoblastic leukemia, so the T cells may come from the graft donor. The encoded CDR3 is CASSSEGVGHLLGETQYF. The DNA reads TGCGCCAGCAGCTCGGAAGGCGTGGGACATCTGCTTGGGGAGACCCAGTACTTC.